Listed below are T cell receptor beta chains from one sample, sequenced in a study of cytomegalovirus exposure and HLA in healthy donors. Profiled with immunoSEQ multiplex PCR; TCRdb holds only in-frame clones, not every one. Found here are approximately 140,000 clones, roughly three fifths of them singletons; the top ten hold roughly 1.8%. Sequenced sample: PBMCs. These receptors all come from a male donor in good health and CMV-seronegative. The CDR3 runs from the conserved cysteine through the conserved F or W. A D gene is named only where the DNA matches it firmly. Size is omitted from some rows. Given values are once, few, many or a class for expanded clones.

V gene: TRBV4-1; D gene: .; clone size: .; J gene: TRBJ1-6; CDR3 protein: CASSRWDKGNSYNSPLHF; CDR3 DNA: TGCGCCAGCAGCCGTTGGGACAAGGGTAACTCCTATAATTCACCCCTCCACTTT
V gene: TRBV6-1; D gene: .; clone size: .; J gene: TRBJ1-2; CDR3 protein: CASHRVSYGYTF; CDR3 DNA: TGTGCCAGCCACAGGGTATCCTATGGCTACACCTTC
V gene: TRBV5-1; D gene: .; clone size: .; J gene: TRBJ2-3; CDR3 protein: CASSFATDTQYF; CDR3 DNA: TGCGCCAGCAGCTTCGCGACAGATACGCAGTATTTT
V gene: TRBV7-2; D gene: .; clone size: .; J gene: TRBJ1-2; CDR3 protein: CASSLVRDNYGYTF; CDR3 DNA: TGTGCCAGCAGCTTAGTGAGGGATAACTATGGCTACACCTTC
V gene: TRBV19; D gene: .; clone size: .; J gene: TRBJ1-2; CDR3 protein: CATFGYGYTF; CDR3 DNA: TGTGCAACCTTCGGCTATGGCTACACCTTC
V gene: TRBV6-6; D gene: .; clone size: .; J gene: TRBJ2-7; CDR3 protein: CASSYVGRGRNHEQYF; CDR3 DNA: TGTGCCAGCAGTTACGTCGGGAGAGGACGGAACCACGAGCAGTACTTC
V gene: TRBV2; D gene: TRBD1; clone size: few; J gene: TRBJ2-7; CDR3 protein: CASSQGQGADEQYF; CDR3 DNA: TGTGCCAGCAGTCAGGGACAGGGGGCCGACGAGCAGTACTTC
V gene: TRBV29-1; D gene: .; clone size: few; J gene: TRBJ2-7; CDR3 protein: CSVAAQGGYEQYF; CDR3 DNA: TGCAGCGTTGCCGCCCAGGGAGGCTACGAGCAGTACTTC
V gene: TRBV5-1; D gene: TRBD2; clone size: .; J gene: TRBJ2-7; CDR3 protein: CASSLGSGGAGEQYF; CDR3 DNA: TGCGCCAGCAGCTTGGGTAGCGGGGGGGCGGGCGAGCAGTACTTC
V gene: TRBV29-1; D gene: .; clone size: .; J gene: TRBJ2-3; CDR3 protein: CSVDRDSSAGSTDTQYF; CDR3 DNA: TGCAGCGTTGACCGTGATAGTAGCGCGGGTAGCACAGATACGCAGTATTTT
V gene: TRBV25-1; D gene: .; clone size: .; J gene: TRBJ2-7; CDR3 protein: CASSGGVGGSYEQYF; CDR3 DNA: TGTGCCAGCAGTGGGGGGGTTGGGGGGTCCTACGAGCAGTACTTC
V gene: TRBV6-1; D gene: TRBD1; clone size: .; J gene: TRBJ1-4; CDR3 protein: CASSERGRGNEKLFF; CDR3 DNA: TGTGCCAGCAGTGAACGGGGCAGGGGGAATGAAAAACTGTTTTTT
V gene: TRBV10-3; D gene: TRBD1; clone size: .; J gene: TRBJ2-4; CDR3 protein: CAISGQGAKNIQYF; CDR3 DNA: TGTGCCATCAGTGGACAGGGAGCCAAAAACATTCAGTACTTC
V gene: TRBV5-1; D gene: .; clone size: few; J gene: TRBJ2-7; CDR3 protein: CASSASLGSSDPYEQYF; CDR3 DNA: TGCGCCAGCAGCGCCTCCCTGGGCTCTAGCGATCCCTACGAGCAGTACTTC
V gene: TRBV28; D gene: TRBD1; clone size: .; J gene: TRBJ2-7; CDR3 protein: CASSTIGGFYEQYF; CDR3 DNA: TGTGCCAGCAGTACGATAGGGGGCTTCTACGAGCAGTACTTC
V gene: TRBV13; D gene: .; clone size: .; J gene: TRBJ1-1; CDR3 protein: CASSLGGSGAFF; CDR3 DNA: TGTGCCAGCAGCCTCGGAGGGTCAGGGGCTTTCTTT
V gene: TRBV28; D gene: TRBD2; clone size: few; J gene: TRBJ2-3; CDR3 protein: CASRGLAGEADTQYF; CDR3 DNA: TGTGCCAGCCGCGGACTAGCGGGGGAAGCAGATACGCAGTATTTT
V gene: TRBV19; D gene: .; clone size: .; J gene: TRBJ1-1; CDR3 protein: CASSIDLLGEGMNTEAFF; CDR3 DNA: TGTGCCAGTAGTATAGATCTATTGGGGGAGGGAATGAACACTGAAGCTTTCTTT
V gene: TRBV7-3; D gene: TRBD1; clone size: once; J gene: TRBJ1-1; CDR3 protein: CASSLGQGRSEAFF; CDR3 DNA: TGTGCCAGCAGCTTAGGACAGGGGAGATCTGAAGCTTTCTTT
V gene: TRBV5-1; D gene: .; clone size: .; J gene: TRBJ2-5; CDR3 protein: CASSLFPKETQYF; CDR3 DNA: TGCGCCAGCAGCTTGTTCCCAAAAGAGACCCAGTACTTC
V gene: TRBV27; D gene: .; clone size: .; J gene: TRBJ1-6; CDR3 protein: CASSSAGGQNNSPLHF; CDR3 DNA: TGTGCCAGCAGTTCCGCGGGGGGGCAGAATAATTCACCCCTCCACTTT
V gene: TRBV2; D gene: .; clone size: .; J gene: TRBJ1-2; CDR3 protein: CASSDRRARKDTF; CDR3 DNA: TGTGCCAGCAGTGACCGCAGGGCTAGAAAAGACACCTTC
V gene: TRBV4-1; D gene: TRBD2; clone size: .; J gene: TRBJ2-7; CDR3 protein: CASSQLAGGPYEQYF; CDR3 DNA: TGCGCCAGCAGTCAACTAGCGGGGGGGCCGTACGAGCAGTACTTC
V gene: TRBV7-6; D gene: .; clone size: .; J gene: TRBJ1-2; CDR3 protein: CASSLAPQGGYTF; CDR3 DNA: TGTGCCAGCAGCTTAGCGCCTCAGGGTGGCTACACCTTC
V gene: TRBV6-4; D gene: .; clone size: .; J gene: TRBJ1-1; CDR3 protein: CASRLTELNGEAFF; CDR3 DNA: TGTGCCAGCAGGCTGACAGAGCTCAACGGTGAAGCTTTCTTT
V gene: TRBV18; D gene: .; clone size: few; J gene: TRBJ2-7; CDR3 protein: CASSPPFSGGAREQYF; CDR3 DNA: TGTGCCAGCTCACCACCGTTCAGTGGGGGGGCCCGCGAGCAGTACTTC
V gene: TRBV7-8; D gene: .; clone size: few; J gene: TRBJ1-3; CDR3 protein: CASSTGLGNTIYF; CDR3 DNA: TGTGCCAGCAGTACAGGGTTAGGAAACACCATATATTTT